The following is a TCR beta chain sequence with its context. Its antigen is still unknown. This entry is derived from a study of PD-L1 blockade in urothelial cancer. Overall study: Patients' atezolizumab regimen, 1,200 mg intravenously every 3 weeks, began in about 2014. Median T cell yield from blood was approximately 130,000. Study-level points and caveats: The study found that durable-benefit patients expanded tumor-associated blood clones more at 3 weeks.

Spiked synthetic TCR analogs estimated absolute template abundance per PCR. Assay: immunoSEQ multiplex PCR; the TCRdb copy retains only in-frame clones and omits some. The repertoire has roughly 100,000 clones, roughly 80% of them found once; the top ten carry approximately 8.4%. Time point denoted: peripheral blood 6 weeks after treatment start. This sample comprised PBMCs, obtained around atezolizumab (anti-PD-L1) treatment. The sequence derives from a man in his 70s with urothelial cancer.

The CDR3 loop is CASSIGVRQDTEAFF. DNA of the CDR3: TGTGCCAGTAGTATAGGTGTACGGCAGGACACTGAAGCTTTCTTT. The chain is built from TRBV19 and TRBJ1-1; D call uncertain. Looked up from germline, CDR1 is LNHDA and CDR2 is SQIVND (reference sequence). Trimming removed 1 base at V and 3 bases at J, with 12 bases between. The CDR3 is made up of 15 amino acids.